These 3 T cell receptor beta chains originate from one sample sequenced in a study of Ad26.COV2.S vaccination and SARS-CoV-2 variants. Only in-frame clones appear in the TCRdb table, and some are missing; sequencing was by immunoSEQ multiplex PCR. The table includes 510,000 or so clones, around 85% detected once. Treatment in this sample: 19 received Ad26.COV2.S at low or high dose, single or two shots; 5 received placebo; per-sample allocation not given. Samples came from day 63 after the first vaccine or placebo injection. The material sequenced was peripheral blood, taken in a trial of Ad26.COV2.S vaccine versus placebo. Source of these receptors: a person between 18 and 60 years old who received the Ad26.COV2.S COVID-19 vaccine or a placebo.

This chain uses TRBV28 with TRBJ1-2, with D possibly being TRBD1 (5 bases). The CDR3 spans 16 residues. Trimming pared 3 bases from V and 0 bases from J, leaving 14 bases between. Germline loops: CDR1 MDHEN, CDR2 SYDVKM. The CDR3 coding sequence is TGTGCCAGCAGTTTGCCCGGGACGGAGGCTAACTATGGCTACACCTTC. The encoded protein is CASSLPGTEANYGYTF.

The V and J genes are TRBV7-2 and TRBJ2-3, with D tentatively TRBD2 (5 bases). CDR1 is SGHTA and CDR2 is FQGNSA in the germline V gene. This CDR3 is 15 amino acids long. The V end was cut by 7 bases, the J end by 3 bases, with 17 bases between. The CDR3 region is CASTRDLMLTDTQYF. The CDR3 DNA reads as TGTGCCAGCACCCGGGATCTTATGTTAACAGATACGCAGTATTTT. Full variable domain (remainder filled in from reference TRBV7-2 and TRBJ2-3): GAGVSQSPSNKVTEKGKDVELRCDPISGHTALYWYRQSLGQGLEFLIYFQGNSAPDKSGLPSDRFSAERTGGSVSTLTIQRTQQEDSAVYLCASTRDLMLTDTQYFGPGTRLTVL.

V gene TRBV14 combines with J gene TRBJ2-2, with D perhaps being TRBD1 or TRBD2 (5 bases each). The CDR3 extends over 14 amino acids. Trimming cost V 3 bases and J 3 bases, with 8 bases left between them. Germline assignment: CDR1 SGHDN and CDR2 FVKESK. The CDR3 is CASSHPGHTGELFF. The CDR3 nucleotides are TGTGCCAGCAGCCACCCGGGACACACCGGGGAGCTGTTTTTT.